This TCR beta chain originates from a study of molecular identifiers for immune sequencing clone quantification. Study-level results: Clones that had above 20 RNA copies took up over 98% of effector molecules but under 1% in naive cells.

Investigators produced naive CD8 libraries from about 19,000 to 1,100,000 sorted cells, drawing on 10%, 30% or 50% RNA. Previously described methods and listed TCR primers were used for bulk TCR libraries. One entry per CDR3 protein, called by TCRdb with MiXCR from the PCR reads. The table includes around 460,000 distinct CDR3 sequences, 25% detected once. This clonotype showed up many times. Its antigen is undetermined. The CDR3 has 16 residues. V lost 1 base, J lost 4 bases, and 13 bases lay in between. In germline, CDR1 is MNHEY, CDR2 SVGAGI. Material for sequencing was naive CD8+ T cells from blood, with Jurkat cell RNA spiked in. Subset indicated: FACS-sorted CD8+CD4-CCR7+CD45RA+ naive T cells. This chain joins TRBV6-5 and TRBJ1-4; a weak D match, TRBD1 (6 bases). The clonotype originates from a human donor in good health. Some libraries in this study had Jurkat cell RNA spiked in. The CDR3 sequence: CASSYYRGQLNEKLFF. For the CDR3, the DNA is TGTGCCAGCAGTTACTATCGAGGACAGCTTAATGAAAAACTGTTTTTT.